The present T cell receptor (beta chain) was sequenced within a study of cytomegalovirus exposure and HLA in healthy donors. Study results and caveats: Later analysis showed most CMV-associated TCR beta chains appearing HLA-restricted. There were approximately 150 TCR beta chains listed as cytomegalovirus-associated. Exclusion as indistinguishable affected some V segments, including TRBV6-2 and TRBV6-3.

V lost 6 bases to trimming and J lost 6 bases; unmatched junction nucleotides: 9. Germline V lookup: CDR1 MDHEN, CDR2 SYDVKM. The CDR3 is 16 residues long. The PCR used 60 Vbeta and 13 Jbeta primers. TCRdb's copy holds only in-frame clones and misses some; the assay was immunoSEQ multiplex PCR. The sample lists around 140,000 clones, approximately 80% occurring once. The sample holds a few counts of this clone. Its specificity is unknown. J is TRBJ2-2 and V is TRBV28, with TRBD2 identical over 11 bases. The specimen was PBMCs. The origin of this receptor is a woman in her forties in good health and CMV-seronegative. The CDR3 region has the DNA TGTGCCAGCAGGGGACCTAGCGGGGGGCGATCCGGGGAGCTGTTTTTT. Residues: CASRGPSGGRSGELFF.